These 28 T cell receptor beta chains originate from one sample sequenced in a study of blood T cell repertoires in COVID-19. Libraries were prepared by immunoSEQ multiplex PCR; TCRdb keeps only in-frame clonotypes and omits some of them. This table has some 170,000 clones, approximately 86% appearing once. Sequences were obtained from peripheral blood. These receptors were collected from a woman aged 45-65 years with acute or convalescent COVID-19.

The chain employs TRBV6-5 and TRBJ2-1; 7 bases are a match to TRBD1. The V gene end was trimmed by 7 bases and the J gene end by 5 bases; junction bases not matched to a gene: 5. The germline V gene encodes CDR1 MNHEY and CDR2 SVGAGI. The CDR3 totals 13 residues. Written as DNA, the CDR3 is TGTGCCAGCACTAGGGACAGTCACAATGAGCAGTTCTTC. Its translation is CASTRDSHNEQFF.

V and J are TRBV7-9 and TRBJ2-3; unclear D gene. Trimming took off 0 bases at V and 0 bases at J, with 13 bases between the two ends. This CDR3 is built from 17 residues. Germline V gene sequence: CDR1 SEHNR, CDR2 FQNEAQ (reference sequence). The CDR3 nucleotides read TGTGCCAGCAGCTTAGCAGCCAGCGTTACAAGCACAGATACGCAGTATTTT. Translating gives CASSLAASVTSTDTQYF.

In this sample, this clone turned up once. This chain connects TRBV11-3 to TRBJ1-3, with a possible D match to TRBD1 (5 bases). Deletions cut 6 bases from V and 0 bases from J, with 9 bases between. The germline gives CDR1 SGHNT, CDR2 YENEEA. CDR3 length: 14 amino acids. The CDR3 here is CASSPGPSGNTIYF. The DNA for the CDR3 is TGTGCCAGCAGTCCAGGGCCCTCTGGAAACACCATATATTTT.

The chain is built from TRBV11-3 and TRBJ1-2; D call uncertain. The CDR3 is 11 residues long. The germline V gene encodes CDR1 SGHNT and CDR2 YENEEA. The V gene lost 5 bases and the J gene lost 3 bases, with 4 bases spanning the gap. This CDR3 is CASSPHYGYTF. The CDR3 DNA follows: TGTGCCAGCAGCCCTCACTATGGCTACACCTTC.

The chain combines TRBV5-1 with TRBJ1-2; a weak D match, TRBD1 (5 bases). Between the trimmed V and J ends, which lost 2 bases and 5 bases, there was a span of 10 bases. The CDR3 is 13 residues long. Germline V gives CDR1 SGHRS, CDR2 YFSETQ. The chain's CDR3 is CASSFGGEYGYTF. CDR3 in DNA: TGCGCCAGCAGCTTCGGGGGGGAGTATGGCTACACCTTC.

To note about this clone: A much more abundant neighbour one base away suggests this may be a read error. In nucleotides, the CDR3 is TGTGCCAGTTCGTATATCAGGGGCGAAGAAAAACTGTTTTTT. Protein sequence: CASSYIRGEEKLFF. This chain links TRBV19 with TRBJ1-4, with D possibly matching TRBD1 (6 bases). The CDR3 is 14 residues long. The V gene's germline CDR1 is LNHDA and CDR2 SQIVND (reference sequence). The V end was cut by 8 bases, the J end by 8 bases, with 18 bases between. The whole variable domain, filled in from reference TRBV19 and TRBJ1-4, reads DGGITQSPKYLFRKEGQNVTLSCEQNLNHDAMYWYRQDPGQGLRLIYYSQIVNDFQKGDIAEGYSVSREKKESFPLTVTSAQKNPTAFYLCASSYIRGEEKLFFGSGTQLSVL.

The chain is built from TRBV11-3 and TRBJ1-1; 7 nucleotides match TRBD1. Germline V gene sequence: CDR1 SGHNT, CDR2 YENEEA. Losses at the gene ends were 4 bases for V and 1 base for J; bases not matched to a gene: 9. This CDR3 comprises 16 residues. The CDR3, as DNA: TGTGCCAGCAGCTCACAAAGAGGGGGCTGGAACACTGAAGCTTTCTTT. Residues: CASSSQRGGWNTEAFF.

The chain uses TRBV5-8 and TRBJ1-1; D ambiguous. CDR1 and CDR2 from the germline V gene are SGHTS and YDEGEE. The ends were cut back, 6 bases at V and 10 bases at J, with 13 bases in the middle. The length of the CDR3 is 11 residues. CDR3 DNA sequence: TGTGCCAGCACCTCGTGGAGATCAGCTTTCTTT. It translates to CASTSWRSAFF.

The V and J genes are TRBV5-1 and TRBJ2-2; 15 bases align to TRBD2. The ends lost 4 bases at V and 7 bases at J; junction bases unmatched: 5. This CDR3 has 16 residues. Looked up from germline, CDR1 is SGHRS and CDR2 is YFSETQ. The CDR3 is CASSPGLAGGYGELFF. The CDR3 DNA is TGCGCCAGCAGCCCGGGACTAGCGGGAGGTTACGGGGAGCTGTTTTTT.

The rearrangement uses TRBV16 and TRBJ1-2, with unresolved D. Germline CDR1 reads KGHSY; CDR2 reads FQNENV. Trimming removed 3 bases at V and 1 base at J, with 6 bases between. The CDR3 is 13 residues long. CDR3 DNA: TGTGCCAGCAGCCATCGAGTTAACTATGGCTACACCTTC. This sequence encodes CASSHRVNYGYTF.

The V gene is TRBV6-1, the J gene TRBJ2-7, with 10 bases fitting TRBD2. V dropped 1 base and J dropped 6; count of bases not matched to a gene: 6. This CDR3 contains 15 residues. Germline V gives CDR1 MNHNS, CDR2 SASEGT. The CDR3 region has the DNA TGTGCCAGCAGTGAAGGACTAGCGGGTAGTCGCGAGCAGTACTTC. Its translation is CASSEGLAGSREQYF.

V usage is TRBV5-4 and J usage is TRBJ2-2; 9 nucleotides match TRBD2. Trimming took 4 bases from V and 7 from J; bases not matched to a gene: 17. This CDR3 contains 18 residues. The germline gives CDR1 SGHNT, CDR2 YYREEE (reference sequence). CDR3 nucleotide sequence: TGTGCCAGCAGCCAGGGCGGCCATCCTAGCGGGAACGGCGGGGAGCTGTTTTTT. It is translated as CASSQGGHPSGNGGELFF.

The chain uses TRBV30 and TRBJ2-5; maybe TRBD1 (5 bases). Germline CDR1 and CDR2: GTSNPN and SVGIG (reference sequence). V gave up 5 bases and J gave up 4 bases, with 11 bases separating them. There are 12 residues in the CDR3. This chain's CDR3 is CAWDYRGETQYF. CDR3 bases: TGTGCCTGGGATTATAGGGGAGAGACCCAGTACTTC.

The chain employs TRBV9 and TRBJ1-1; D is undetermined. The CDR3 length is 13 residues. Germline CDR1 and CDR2: SGDLS and YYNGEE. Trimming cost V 3 bases and J 6 bases, with 12 bases left between them. Here the CDR3 reads CASSAYSGSEAFF. DNA of the CDR3: TGTGCCAGCAGCGCCTACAGTGGCTCTGAAGCTTTCTTT.

This clone has a handful of counts. The chain joins TRBV11-2 to TRBJ2-7, with TRBD2 matching 15 bases. The junction had 5 bases not matched to a gene; V was cut back by 6 bases and J by 5 bases. Germline CDR1 reads SGHAT; CDR2 reads FQNNGV. This CDR3 is built from 15 residues. The CDR3 reads CASRSGTSGGNEQYF. The CDR3 coding sequence is TGTGCCAGCAGGTCCGGGACTAGCGGGGGGAACGAGCAGTACTTC.

This clone was counted once. V gene TRBV18 combines with J gene TRBJ1-2, with TRBD1 matching 9 bases. The CDR3 has 16 residues. The V and J ends lost 1 base and 2 bases, in that order; junction bases with no gene match: 5. In germline, CDR1 is KGHSH, CDR2 LQKENI. CDR3 nucleotides: TGTGCCAGCTCACCACTTCGGACAGGGGCCAACTATGGCTACACCTTC. It codes for CASSPLRTGANYGYTF.

The chain uses TRBV5-1 and TRBJ2-7; 10 bases line up with TRBD1. V lost 3 bases to trimming and J lost 6 bases; unmatched junction nucleotides: 6. Germline loops: CDR1 SGHRS, CDR2 YFSETQ. The CDR3 is 14 residues long. CDR3 sequence: CASSSPTGGLEQYF. DNA for the CDR3: TGCGCCAGCAGCTCCCCGACAGGGGGCCTCGAGCAGTACTTC.

V is TRBV7-7 and J is TRBJ2-3, with a tentative D call TRBD2 (6 bases). This CDR3 spans 15 amino acids. CDR1 and CDR2 from the germline V gene are SSHAT and FNYEAQ (reference sequence). V was trimmed by 3 bases and J by 3 bases, leaving 13 bases between them. The CDR3 nucleotides read TGTGCCAGCAGCTTCGGGTCGGGGGAGACAGATACGCAGTATTTT. Its translation is CASSFGSGETDTQYF. The full variable domain, its missing parts supplied by reference TRBV7-7 and TRBJ2-3, is GAGVSQSPRYKVTKRGQDVTLRCDPISSHATLYWYQQALGQGPEFLTYFNYEAQPDKSGLPSDRFSAERPEGSISTLTIQRTEQRDSAMYRCASSFGSGETDTQYFGPGTRLTVL.

This clone was recorded only once. The chain carries TRBV11-3 and TRBJ1-2; 7 positions match TRBD1. Germline trimming cut 3 bases from V and 9 bases from J; bases unmatched to any gene: 13. This CDR3 comprises 15 residues. CDR1 SGHNT and CDR2 YENEEA come from the germline V gene. The CDR3 sequence: CASSLESGAGGSYTF. The CDR3 DNA reads TGTGCCAGCAGCTTGGAGTCGGGGGCAGGGGGGAGCTACACCTTC.

The rearrangement joins TRBV7-9 to TRBJ2-3; 8 bases agree with TRBD2. Germline assignment: CDR1 SEHNR and CDR2 FQNEAQ (reference sequence). The CDR3 is 15 residues long. V dropped 4 bases and J dropped 3; count of bases not matched to a gene: 6. The CDR3 region is CASSSSGLATDTQYF. CDR3 nucleotide sequence: TGTGCCAGCAGCTCCTCAGGACTAGCAACAGATACGCAGTATTTT.

The chain employs TRBV10-2 and TRBJ1-1; TRBD1 matches 7 bases. The V segment lost 3 bases and the J segment 1 base; nucleotides outside the gene matches: 5. CDR1 is WSHSY and CDR2 is SAAADI in the germline V gene. The CDR3 contains 15 residues. This CDR3 is CASSEVKGANTEAFF. The CDR3 DNA reads as TGCGCCAGCAGTGAAGTTAAGGGGGCGAACACTGAAGCTTTCTTT.

The CDR3 here is CAWSVRTSGRAGETQYF. CDR3 nucleotide sequence: TGTGCCTGGAGTGTACGGACTAGCGGGAGGGCCGGAGAGACCCAGTACTTC. The J gene is TRBJ2-5, the V gene TRBV30; 15 positions match TRBD2. Germline V gives CDR1 GTSNPN, CDR2 SVGIG (reference sequence). J gave up 4 bases and V 0 bases, and 6 bases lay outside the gene matches. The CDR3 covers 17 residues.

This clone was picked up a small number of times. The rearrangement links TRBV2 to TRBJ2-5; D gene ambiguous. V was trimmed by 9 bases and J by 5 bases, leaving 13 bases between them. The germline CDR1 and CDR2 sequences are SNHLY and FYNNEI. This CDR3 is 12 amino acids long. As DNA, the CDR3 is TGTGCCAGATCATTAGCCACGGAGACCCAGTACTTC. Translation gives CARSLATETQYF. The full variable domain, its missing parts supplied by reference TRBV2 and TRBJ2-5, is EPEVTQTPSHQVTQMGQEVILRCVPISNHLYFYWYRQILGQKVEFLVSFYNNEISEKSEIFDDQFSVERPDGSNFTLKIRSTKLEDSAMYFCARSLATETQYFGPGTRLLVL.

This clone has only one observation. The chain is built from TRBV7-7 and TRBJ2-1; 7 bases align to TRBD2. Trimming took 4 bases from V and 7 from J; bases not matched to a gene: 4. Germline V gene data show CDR1 as SSHAT and CDR2 as FNYEAQ (reference sequence). The CDR3 consists of 13 residues. The CDR3, as DNA: TGTGCCAGCAGCTCCACGGGGGGTAATGAGCAGTTCTTC. Its translation is CASSSTGGNEQFF.

The V and J genes are TRBV9 and TRBJ2-2; D may be TRBD1 (6 bases). Germline CDR1 is SGDLS and CDR2 is YYNGEE. The CDR3 extends over 15 amino acids. Trimming took 4 bases from V and 2 from J, leaving 12 bases between them. CDR3 in amino acids: CASSSTGQNTGELFF. In nucleotides, the CDR3 is TGTGCCAGCAGCTCAACGGGACAAAACACCGGGGAGCTGTTTTTT.

The chain has TRBV3-1 (or the pseudogene TRBV3-2) and TRBJ2-2; the D is unclear. The V end was cut by 5 bases, the J end by 4 bases, with 11 bases between. This CDR3 is 14 amino acids long. Germline CDR1 and CDR2: LGHDT and YNNKEL (reference sequence). The CDR3 loop is CASSADTFTGELFF. The CDR3 nucleotides read TGTGCCAGCAGCGCCGACACTTTCACCGGGGAGCTGTTTTTT.

Only one count was recorded for this clone. The V call is TRBV11-2, the J call TRBJ1-2; tentative D call: TRBD1 (6 bases). Germline V lookup: CDR1 SGHAT, CDR2 FQNNGV. Trimming shortened V by 5 bases and J by 7 bases, and 14 bases separated the two germline ends. The CDR3 totals 13 residues. CDR3: CASSRTGSSGYTF. The CDR3 nucleotides are TGTGCCAGCAGCCGTACAGGGAGCTCTGGCTACACCTTC.

V gene TRBV9 combines with J gene TRBJ2-5, with no clear D. This CDR3 is built from 18 residues. CDR1 and CDR2 from the germline V gene are SGDLS and YYNGEE. V was trimmed by 0 bases and J by 1 base, leaving 19 bases between them. The CDR3 nucleotides read TGTGCCAGCAGCGTAGCTACGGGTGGCACCCACGGCCAAGAGACCCAGTACTTC. Protein product: CASSVATGGTHGQETQYF.